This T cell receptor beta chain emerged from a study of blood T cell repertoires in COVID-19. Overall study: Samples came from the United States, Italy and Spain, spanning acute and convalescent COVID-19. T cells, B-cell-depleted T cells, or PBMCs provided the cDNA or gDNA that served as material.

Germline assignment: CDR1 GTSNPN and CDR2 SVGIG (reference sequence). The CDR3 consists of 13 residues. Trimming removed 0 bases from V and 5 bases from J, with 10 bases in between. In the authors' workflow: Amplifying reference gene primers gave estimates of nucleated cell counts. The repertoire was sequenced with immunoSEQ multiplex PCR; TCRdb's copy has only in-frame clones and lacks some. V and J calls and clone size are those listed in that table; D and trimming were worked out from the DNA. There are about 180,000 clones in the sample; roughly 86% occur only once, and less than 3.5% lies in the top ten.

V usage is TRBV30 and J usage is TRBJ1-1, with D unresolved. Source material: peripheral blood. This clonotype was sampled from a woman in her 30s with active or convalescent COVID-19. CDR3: CAWSVRGSTEAFF. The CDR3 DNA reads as TGTGCCTGGAGTGTTCGGGGATCGACTGAAGCTTTCTTT.